This passage covers 14 T cell receptor beta chains from one sample sequenced in a study of T cell changes during pregnancy in multiple sclerosis. Here immunoSEQ multiplex PCR was the method, and the copy in TCRdb shows in-frame clones only, minus some. The repertoire holds about 75,000 clones, approximately 95% seen once, with less than 0.15% in the top ten. Sequenced material: CD4+ T cells from peripheral blood mononuclear cells, taken after pregnancy. Receptor source: a female donor with multiple sclerosis, enrolled in a pregnancy study.

The V and J genes are TRBV29-1 and TRBJ2-7, with 7 bases aligning to TRBD2. Looked up from germline, CDR1 is SQVTM and CDR2 is ANQGSEA. This CDR3 is 13 amino acids long. The trim removed 2 bases at V and 2 bases at J, leaving 3 bases unmatched. CDR3 in amino acids: CSVESSGTYEQYF. CDR3 nucleotides: TGCAGCGTTGAATCTAGCGGAACCTACGAGCAGTACTTC.

The chain recombines TRBV28 with TRBJ2-3, with TRBD2 identical over 16 bases. Germline V gene data show CDR1 as MDHEN and CDR2 as SYDVKM. J lost 11 bases, V lost 4 bases, and 9 bases had no gene match. CDR3 length: 16 residues. CDR3 region: CASSSGTSGRGGVQYF. CDR3 sequence (DNA): TGTGCCAGCAGTTCAGGGACTAGCGGGAGGGGAGGAGTGCAGTATTTT.

The rearrangement uses TRBV6-6 and TRBJ2-1, with 7 bases matching TRBD2. Trimming took 6 bases from V and 7 from J; bases not matched to a gene: 12. The CDR3 extends over 15 amino acids. Germline V gene sequence: CDR1 MNHNY, CDR2 SVGAGI (reference sequence). CDR3 sequence: CASRSMGGRGNEQFF. DNA of the CDR3: TGTGCCAGCAGAAGCATGGGCGGGAGAGGAAATGAGCAGTTCTTC.

The chain uses TRBV21-1 and TRBJ2-1; the table names TRBD2, a call not compared with the DNA. TRBV21-1 is shown as a pseudogene. CDR3 length equals 17 residues. DNA of the CDR3: TGTGCCAGCAGCAAAGCGGATAGCGGCCGCCCTTTTCTGTGGCAGTTCTTC. Translation: CASSKADSGRPFLWQFF.

The rearrangement links TRBV19 to TRBJ2-5; 10 bases map to TRBD1. Germline CDR1 reads LNHDA; CDR2 reads SQIVND (reference sequence). The CDR3 consists of 14 residues. V lost 4 bases to trimming and J lost 4 bases; unmatched junction nucleotides: 3. The CDR3 here is CASSRTGGPETQYF. CDR3 DNA sequence: TGTGCCAGTAGTAGGACAGGGGGTCCAGAGACCCAGTACTTC.

A few counts support this clone. CDR3 DNA: TGTGCCAGCAGTTTAGCGCCAGGGGCGATGAACACTGAAGCTTTCTTT. This encodes CASSLAPGAMNTEAFF. The V call is TRBV28, the J call TRBJ1-1, with a possible D match to TRBD1 (6 bases). Germline V gives CDR1 MDHEN, CDR2 SYDVKM. This CDR3 is built from 16 residues. V was trimmed by 2 bases and J by 0 bases, leaving 13 bases between them.

The V gene is TRBV19, the J gene TRBJ2-7; 8 bases fit TRBD1. The germline V gene encodes CDR1 LNHDA and CDR2 SQIVND (reference sequence). The CDR3 totals 13 residues. J was trimmed by 3 bases and V by 7 bases; bases with no gene match: 5. The CDR3 DNA follows: TGTGCCAGTAATCAGGGACAGGTCTACGAGCAGTACTTC. Its translation: CASNQGQVYEQYF.

The J gene is TRBJ2-7, the V gene TRBV25-1; D gene uncertain. V lost 1 base and J 3 bases, leaving 10 bases between the germline ends. The length of the CDR3 is 14 residues. In germline, CDR1 is MGHDK, CDR2 SYGVNS. The CDR3 loop reads CASSESTGFYEQYF. CDR3 DNA sequence: TGTGCCAGCAGTGAATCGACGGGTTTCTACGAGCAGTACTTC.

This clone was seen once. The J gene is TRBJ1-2, the V gene TRBV30; D might be TRBD1 (6 bases). Deletions cut 3 bases from V and 8 bases from J, with 16 bases between. This CDR3 contains 13 residues. Germline V gene sequence: CDR1 GTSNPN, CDR2 SVGIG (reference sequence). The CDR3 nucleotides read TGTGCCTGGAGCCTAACAGGGAAAGGCGGCTACACCTTC. Its translation: CAWSLTGKGGYTF.

J is TRBJ2-1 and V is TRBV28, with 11 bases fitting TRBD2. This CDR3 has 14 amino acids. J lost 5 bases, V lost 7 bases, and 4 bases had no gene match. The germline CDR1 and CDR2 sequences are MDHEN and SYDVKM. The CDR3 DNA reads TGTGCCAGCAAGACTAGCGGGACCGACAATGAGCAGTTCTTC. This gives the protein CASKTSGTDNEQFF.

The chain employs TRBV5-8 and TRBJ1-1, with D maybe TRBD1 (5 bases). Per the germline V gene, CDR1 is SGHTS and CDR2 is YDEGEE. CDR3 length equals 17 residues. V was pared by 1 base and J by 5 bases, with 21 bases between. The CDR3 region has the DNA TGTGCCAGCAGCTTGAGGCTACCTCAGGGTAGAGGAACTGAAGCTTTCTTT. Its translation is CASSLRLPQGRGTEAFF.

The rearrangement uses TRBV2 and TRBJ1-5; 8 bases line up with TRBD1. The CDR3 runs to 15 residues. The germline V gene has CDR1 SNHLY and CDR2 FYNNEI. Trimming took 6 bases from V and 1 from J; bases not matched to a gene: 5. The CDR3 loop reads CASRPGQGSNQPQHF. Here the CDR3 DNA reads TGTGCCAGCAGGCCTGGACAGGGCAGCAATCAGCCCCAGCATTTT.

The chain has TRBV6-5 and TRBJ2-3; D is uncertain. Germline-derived CDR1 and CDR2 are MNHEY and SVGAGI. The CDR3 is 13 amino acids. V was shortened by 6 bases and J by 6 bases, with 13 bases between the two germline ends. The CDR3 sequence: CASRKVQMDTQYF. Here the CDR3 DNA reads TGTGCCAGCAGAAAGGTACAGATGGATACGCAGTATTTT.

J is TRBJ2-7 and V is TRBV10-3; tentative D call: TRBD1 (6 bases). Trimming pared 4 bases from V and 5 bases from J, leaving 9 bases between. The CDR3 is made up of 12 amino acids. Germline loops: CDR1 ENHRY, CDR2 SYGVKD. The chain's CDR3 is CAISVKGDEQYF. In DNA form, the CDR3 reads TGTGCCATCAGTGTAAAGGGGGACGAGCAGTACTTC.